Shown below are 26 T cell receptor beta chains from a single sample sequenced in a study of control samples from healthy donors and cancer patients. Some clones are missing from TCRdb's copy, which holds only in-frame ones; the method was immunoSEQ multiplex PCR. The sample yields around 130,000 clones, about nine tenths seen once. Source material: PBMCs. The origin of the receptors is a man aged 45-65 years with head and neck cancer.

About this clone: Distinct nucleotide sequences in the sample also encode this CDR3. The chain joins TRBV3-1 (or the pseudogene TRBV3-2) to TRBJ2-4, with D possibly being TRBD2 (5 bases). Trimming shortened V by 6 bases and J by 0 bases, and 18 bases separated the two germline ends. This CDR3 has 17 amino acids. Germline V gene sequence: CDR1 LGHDT, CDR2 YNNKEL (reference sequence). The CDR3 is CASSPRGGGLAKNIQYF. The CDR3 region has the DNA TGTGCCAGCAGTCCGCGAGGTGGCGGACTAGCCAAAAACATTCAGTACTTC.

This sequence joins TRBV3-1 (or the pseudogene TRBV3-2) and TRBJ1-5; D may be TRBD1 (6 bases). The ends were cut back, 4 bases at V and 5 bases at J, with 18 bases in the middle. The germline V gene encodes CDR1 LGHDT and CDR2 YNNKEL (reference sequence). This CDR3 is 16 amino acids long. The CDR3 here is CASSPTGGRGDQPQHF. CDR3 bases: TGTGCCAGCAGCCCTACGGGGGGGCGAGGGGATCAGCCCCAGCATTTT.

V is TRBV28 and J is TRBJ2-5, with D possibly matching TRBD2 (6 bases). CDR1 is MDHEN and CDR2 is SYDVKM in the germline V gene. The CDR3 has 14 residues. V dropped 6 bases and J dropped 0 bases, with 11 bases sitting between them. The CDR3 nucleotides read TGTGCCAGCAGACCCCTAGCGAACCAAGAGACCCAGTACTTC. Translated, it gives CASRPLANQETQYF.

The chain links TRBV27 to TRBJ2-6; 8 bases align to TRBD1. Germline CDR1 MNHEY, CDR2 SMNVEV (reference sequence). V gave up 3 bases and J gave up 1 base; unmatched junction bases: 5. The CDR3 has 17 amino acids. The DNA of the CDR3 is TGTGCCAGCAGTTTCTACGGACAGGGATCTGGGGCCAACGTCCTGACTTTC. The encoded protein is CASSFYGQGSGANVLTF. Full variable domain (rest looked up from reference TRBV27 and TRBJ2-6): EAQVTQNPRYLITVTGKKLTVTCSQNMNHEYMSWYRQDPGLGLRQIYYSMNVEVTDKGDVPEGYKVSRKEKRNFPLILESPSPNQTSLYFCASSFYGQGSGANVLTFGAGSRLTVL.

This sequence joins TRBV7-6 and TRBJ1-1; D uncertain. The germline gives CDR1 SGHVS, CDR2 FNYEAQ. The length of the CDR3 is 15 residues. The V end lost 6 bases, the J end lost 0 bases, and 14 bases lay between the germline ends. The CDR3 loop is CASSSNGEMNTEAFF. CDR3 sequence (DNA): TGTGCCAGCAGTTCCAATGGGGAAATGAACACTGAAGCTTTCTTT.

The V and J genes are TRBV7-6 and TRBJ1-5; TRBD1 might be the D (5 bases). There are 15 residues in the CDR3. Germline-derived CDR1 and CDR2 are SGHVS and FNYEAQ. Trimming took 1 base from V and 5 from J, leaving 12 bases between them. CDR3 nucleotides: TGTGCCAGCAGCTTAGTGGGGGGTCAGGATCAGCCCCAGCATTTT. Protein: CASSLVGGQDQPQHF.

The chain recombines TRBV4-2 with TRBJ2-1, with unresolved D. The ends were cut back, 0 bases at V and 3 bases at J, with 12 bases in the middle. CDR1 is LGHNA, CDR2 YNFKEQ, per germline. CDR3 length: 16 amino acids. CDR3 sequence reads: CASSQDSAGNYNEQFF. The CDR3 nucleotides are TGTGCCAGCAGCCAAGATTCGGCTGGGAACTACAATGAGCAGTTCTTC.

About this clone itself: Other nucleotide sequences in the sample specify the same CDR3. This chain links TRBV10-1 with TRBJ2-2; D gene uncertain. The CDR3 is made up of 15 amino acids. The germline V gene has CDR1 WNHNN and CDR2 SYGVQD (reference sequence). Trimming took off 0 bases at V and 0 bases at J, with 5 bases between the two ends. This chain's CDR3 is CASSESGSNTGELFF. The CDR3 coding sequence is TGCGCCAGCAGTGAGTCGGGGTCGAACACCGGGGAGCTGTTTTTT.

This clone showed up just once. This chain connects TRBV5-6 to TRBJ1-5; 7 nucleotides agree with TRBD1. The length of the CDR3 is 17 residues. CDR1 is SGHDT and CDR2 is YYEEEE in the germline V gene. J lost 1 base, V lost 3 bases, and 10 bases had no gene match. This chain's CDR3 is CASSSGQHILSNQPQHF. In DNA, the CDR3 is TGTGCCAGCAGCTCGGGACAGCATATTTTAAGCAATCAGCCCCAGCATTTT.

V gene TRBV5-1 combines with J gene TRBJ2-1, with 12 bases that match TRBD2. The CDR3 runs 13 residues. CDR1 is SGHRS and CDR2 is YFSETQ in the germline V gene. Trimming at V came to 0 bases and at J to 15 bases, leaving 4 bases not matched to a gene. CDR3 sequence reads: CASSLGLAGEWFF. The CDR3 DNA sequence: TGCGCCAGCAGCTTGGGACTAGCGGGGGAATGGTTCTTC.

V usage is TRBV19 and J usage is TRBJ1-1, with D maybe TRBD1 (6 bases). The germline V gene encodes CDR1 LNHDA and CDR2 SQIVND (reference sequence). V was clipped by 4 bases and J by 1 base, with 13 bases between them. The CDR3 contains 15 residues. CDR3 protein: CASSTEGGKNTEAFF. CDR3 DNA: TGTGCCAGTAGTACTGAAGGGGGGAAGAACACTGAAGCTTTCTTT.

The chain links TRBV28 to TRBJ2-1; 16 positions agree with TRBD2. The CDR3 is made up of 17 amino acids. Germline-derived CDR1 and CDR2 are MDHEN and SYDVKM. Trimming cost V 5 bases and J 8 bases; bases outside gene matches: 9. The CDR3 coding sequence is TGTGCCAGCAGTCCAAGAACCGGGACTAGCGGGAGGGATGAGCAGTTCTTC. Translated: CASSPRTGTSGRDEQFF.

The V call is TRBV2, the J call TRBJ2-7; D uncertain. Germline loops: CDR1 SNHLY, CDR2 FYNNEI. Trimming left V 6 bases short and J 1 base short, with 10 bases between. CDR3 length: 13 residues. The DNA of the CDR3 is TGTGCCAGCAGATTAGACGGTTCCTACGAGCAGTACTTC. Translating it yields CASRLDGSYEQYF.

The chain has TRBV18 and TRBJ2-7, with 12 bases lining up with TRBD1. The ends lost 4 bases at V and 5 bases at J; junction bases unmatched: 6. This CDR3 comprises 15 residues. CDR1 KGHSH and CDR2 LQKENI come from the germline V gene. CDR3 loop: CASSRPGQGAHEQYF. CDR3 nucleotide sequence: TGTGCCAGCTCACGGCCGGGACAGGGGGCTCACGAGCAGTACTTC.

This chain joins TRBV5-4 and TRBJ2-6; tentatively, D is TRBD1 (5 bases). Trimming shortened V by 0 bases and J by 8 bases, and 6 bases separated the two germline ends. Germline V CDR1 and CDR2: SGHNT, YYREEE (reference sequence). The CDR3 extends over 13 amino acids. DNA of the CDR3: TGTGCCAGCAGCTTGGACAGGTCCAACGTCCTGACTTTC. Its protein is CASSLDRSNVLTF.

The chain carries TRBV12-3 or TRBV12-4 and TRBJ2-2; D uncertain. V was shortened by 1 base and J by 4 bases, with 4 bases between the two germline ends. This CDR3 comprises 13 residues. The CDR3 DNA is TGTGCCAGCAGTTTAGTTGGCACCGGGGAGCTGTTTTTT. It encodes CASSLVGTGELFF.

This clone was recorded once. The chain uses TRBV6-6 and TRBJ1-1, with TRBD1 identical over 8 bases. Germline lookup yields CDR1 MNHNY and CDR2 SVGAGI (reference sequence). The CDR3 loop spans 14 amino acids. V gave up 6 bases and J gave up 6 bases; unmatched junction bases: 9. The DNA of the CDR3 is TGTGCCAGCAGGAACCAGGGGGCAAACGCTGAAGCTTTCTTT. As protein: CASRNQGANAEAFF.

The V call is TRBV19, the J call TRBJ2-5; 7 nucleotides agree with TRBD1. Germline V lookup: CDR1 LNHDA, CDR2 SQIVND (reference sequence). The CDR3 is 13 amino acids. The ends lost 7 bases at V and 2 bases at J; junction bases unmatched: 4. Written as DNA, the CDR3 is TGTGCCAGTATTTTGGGACAGCAAGAGACCCAGTACTTC. Its protein is CASILGQQETQYF.

This clone was detected once. The CDR3 region is CASEYHYGYTF. As DNA, the CDR3 is TGTGCCAGCGAGTACCACTATGGCTACACCTTC. The rearrangement joins TRBV2 to TRBJ1-2; D is ambiguous. Germline V gene data show CDR1 as SNHLY and CDR2 as FYNNEI. Deletions cut 8 bases from V and 3 bases from J, with 7 bases between. The CDR3 is 11 residues long.

This clone was detected once. The J gene is TRBJ1-1, the V gene TRBV29-1; D unresolved. The germline V gene encodes CDR1 SQVTM and CDR2 ANQGSEA. The CDR3 totals 13 residues. V was cut by 4 bases and J by 1 base, with 10 bases left in between. The CDR3 sequence: CSVATDQNTEAFF. The CDR3 DNA sequence: TGCAGCGTTGCAACCGACCAGAACACTGAAGCTTTCTTT.

The chain joins TRBV21-1 to TRBJ1-3; TRBD1, the table's D call, was not compared with the DNA. TRBV21-1 is recorded as a pseudogene. CDR3 length: 18 amino acids. DNA for the CDR3: TGTGCCAGCAGCAAAAGGGGGTCTTGGACAGGCTCTGGAAACACCATATATTTT. Encoded protein: CASSKRGSWTGSGNTIYF.

The chain has TRBV28 and TRBJ1-5; TRBD1 agrees at 9 bases. Unmatched junction bases numbered 9, after V lost 7 bases and J lost 2 bases. This CDR3 is built from 16 residues. CDR1 is MDHEN and CDR2 is SYDVKM in the germline V gene. CDR3 sequence reads: CASTGVWTGGNQPQHF. DNA of the CDR3: TGTGCCAGCACAGGAGTATGGACAGGGGGCAATCAGCCCCAGCATTTT. The full variable domain, rest sourced from reference TRBV28 and TRBJ1-5, is DVKVTQSSRYLVKRTGEKVFLECVQDMDHENMFWYRQDPGLGLRLIYFSYDVKMKEKGDIPEGYSVSREKKERFSLILESASTNQTSMYLCASTGVWTGGNQPQHFGDGTRLSIL.

The chain combines TRBV13 with TRBJ2-7; D ambiguous. With 8 bases removed from V and 3 bases from J, the gap between germline ends came to 17 bases. The CDR3 runs to 14 residues. CDR1 PRHDT and CDR2 FYEKMQ come from the germline V gene (reference sequence). CDR3 region: CASSDGIQFYEQYF. CDR3 in DNA: TGTGCCAGCTCGGACGGAATCCAATTCTACGAGCAGTACTTC.

This chain uses TRBV5-4 with TRBJ2-3; the D gene is possibly TRBD2 (7 bases). Germline loops: CDR1 SGHNT, CDR2 YYREEE (reference sequence). V dropped 6 bases and J dropped 0 bases, with 14 bases sitting between them. There are 15 residues in the CDR3. The CDR3 reads CASTPGGGSTDTQYF. The DNA of the CDR3 is TGTGCCAGCACCCCGGGGGGCGGGAGCACAGATACGCAGTATTTT.

The rearrangement uses TRBV19 and TRBJ2-1, with TRBD1 matching 7 bases. V lost 8 bases to trimming and J lost 7 bases; unmatched junction nucleotides: 5. The V gene's germline CDR1 is LNHDA and CDR2 SQIVND (reference sequence). The CDR3 contains 12 residues. CDR3: CASRQGLNEQFF. The CDR3 DNA follows: TGTGCCAGTCGACAGGGATTGAATGAGCAGTTCTTC.

The J gene is TRBJ1-1, the V gene TRBV7-9; D not resolved. Germline values: CDR1 SEHNR, CDR2 FQNEAQ (reference sequence). CDR3 size: 13 residues. V gave up 4 bases and J gave up 1 base, with 7 bases separating them. The CDR3 sequence: CASSYSGNTEAFF. For the CDR3, the DNA is TGTGCCAGCAGCTACTCCGGGAACACTGAAGCTTTCTTT.